The 30 T cell receptor beta chains below come from one sample, sequenced in a study of blood T cell repertoires in COVID-19. TCRdb's copy holds only in-frame clones and misses some; the assay was immunoSEQ multiplex PCR. Of 150,000 to 200,000 clones in the sample, about 85% were seen once. Sequenced sample: peripheral blood. The receptors come from a man in his fifties or sixties with COVID-19, enrolled during active disease.

The chain couples TRBV6-5 to TRBJ1-1, with D unclear. V lost 0 bases and J 2 bases, leaving 10 bases between the germline ends. CDR1 is MNHEY and CDR2 is SVGAGI in the germline V gene. CDR3 length: 15 amino acids. CDR3 nucleotide sequence: TGTGCCAGCAGTTACTCCCCGGGAGATAACACTGAAGCTTTCTTT. It encodes CASSYSPGDNTEAFF.

The rearrangement uses TRBV6-5 and TRBJ1-6, with a weak D call TRBD1 (6 bases). Trimming left V 6 bases short and J 5 bases short, with 11 bases between. The CDR3 has 14 amino acids. Germline CDR1 and CDR2: MNHEY and SVGAGI. The CDR3 DNA is TGTGCCAGCAGGTGGGCAGGGGATAATTCACCCCTCCACTTT. It yields the protein CASRWAGDNSPLHF.

The chain has TRBV11-2 and TRBJ1-1; tentatively, D is TRBD1 (5 bases). Germline assignment: CDR1 SGHAT and CDR2 FQNNGV. The ends were cut back, 6 bases at V and 11 bases at J, with 22 bases in the middle. The CDR3 spans 14 residues. In DNA form, the CDR3 reads TGTGCCAGCAGTCCGACAGCACCCTCGGGCACGGCTTTCTTT. Translation: CASSPTAPSGTAFF.

This clone was counted a single time. J is TRBJ1-6 and V is TRBV5-6; D gene uncertain. Germline V gene data show CDR1 as SGHDT and CDR2 as YYEEEE. The CDR3 totals 16 residues. Trimming removed 3 bases at V and 3 bases at J, with 13 bases between. The CDR3 sequence: CASSWRAAHYNSPLHF. CDR3 bases: TGTGCCAGCAGCTGGAGGGCGGCCCACTATAATTCACCCCTCCACTTT.

The chain carries TRBV29-1 and TRBJ2-5; 8 nucleotides match TRBD2. The V gene end was trimmed by 4 bases and the J gene end by 5 bases; junction bases not matched to a gene: 9. CDR1 is SQVTM and CDR2 is ANQGSEA in the germline V gene. The CDR3 is made up of 14 amino acids. The CDR3 spells CSVGPAGGRETQYF. The CDR3 DNA is TGCAGCGTTGGCCCGGCAGGCGGGAGGGAGACCCAGTACTTC.

V usage is TRBV7-2 and J usage is TRBJ1-6; D remains ambiguous. V lost 1 base, J lost 10 bases, and 11 bases lay in between. The germline CDR1 and CDR2 sequences are SGHTA and FQGNSA. This CDR3 contains 14 residues. The CDR3 region is CASSLGGRKSPLHF. The CDR3 nucleotides read TGTGCCAGCAGCTTAGGTGGCAGAAAGTCACCCCTCCACTTT. The full variable domain, its missing parts supplied by reference TRBV7-2 and TRBJ1-6, is GAGVSQSPSNKVTEKGKDVELRCDPISGHTALYWYRQSLGQGLEFLIYFQGNSAPDKSGLPSDRFSAERTGGSVSTLTIQRTQQEDSAVYLCASSLGGRKSPLHFGNGTRLTVT.

The CDR3 bases are TGTGCCAGCAGCCCGCCCGGGGGGGCCGGGGAGCAGTTCTTC. Protein sequence: CASSPPGGAGEQFF. The V call is TRBV9, the J call TRBJ2-1; 8 bases are a match to TRBD2. Looked up from germline, CDR1 is SGDLS and CDR2 is YYNGEE. The CDR3 extends over 14 amino acids. J lost 10 bases, V lost 4 bases, and 10 bases had no gene match.

This rearrangement joins TRBV5-1 to TRBJ2-3, with 15 positions matching TRBD2. This CDR3 is built from 18 residues. CDR1 and CDR2 from the germline V gene are SGHRS and YFSETQ. V lost 2 bases and J lost 4; bases outside the gene matches: 8. CDR3 sequence (DNA): TGCGCCAGCAGCTTAAAACTAGGACTAGCGGGAGGGGCAGATACGCAGTATTTT. Translation: CASSLKLGLAGGADTQYF.

This chain uses TRBV6-5 with TRBJ1-2; 7 nucleotides align to TRBD1. J was trimmed by 3 bases and V by 9 bases; bases with no gene match: 13. Germline V lookup: CDR1 MNHEY, CDR2 SVGAGI. The CDR3 loop spans 15 amino acids. The DNA for the CDR3 is TGTGCCAGTAGAAGGCAAGGGGGCAAGGACTATGGCTACACCTTC. This codes for CASRRQGGKDYGYTF.

This clone was detected ten times or more. V and J are TRBV29-1 and TRBJ2-7; TRBD1 matches at 10 bases. V dropped 7 bases and J dropped 1; count of bases not matched to a gene: 10. This CDR3 comprises 15 residues. The germline V gene has CDR1 SQVTM and CDR2 ANQGSEA. The CDR3 coding sequence is TGCAGCGCTCAGGGGGGACAGGGGTTTTCCTACGAGCAGTACTTC. Translation: CSAQGGQGFSYEQYF.

This clone has more than one count but fewer than ten. The V gene is TRBV4-2, the J gene TRBJ1-2; no clear D gene. The CDR3 consists of 15 residues. V was trimmed by 4 bases and J by 3 bases, leaving 15 bases between them. Germline V lookup: CDR1 LGHNA, CDR2 YNFKEQ. The CDR3 reads CASSPDGSGDYGYTF. In nucleotides, the CDR3 is TGTGCCAGCAGCCCAGATGGGTCCGGGGACTATGGCTACACCTTC.

The J gene is TRBJ1-1, the V gene TRBV12-3 or TRBV12-4, with D tentatively TRBD1 (5 bases). The CDR3 runs 13 residues. The V end was cut by 6 bases, the J end by 6 bases, with 14 bases between. The chain's CDR3 is CASSALQVSEAFF. The CDR3 DNA is TGTGCCAGCAGCGCACTACAGGTTTCTGAAGCTTTCTTT.

The chain's CDR3 is CASSPAGLQETQYF. CDR3 sequence (DNA): TGTGCCAGCTCACCGGCGGGACTCCAAGAGACCCAGTACTTC. The chain couples TRBV18 to TRBJ2-5; TRBD2 might be the D (6 bases). The germline V gene encodes CDR1 KGHSH and CDR2 LQKENI. This CDR3 contains 14 residues. Deletions cut 3 bases from V and 1 base from J, with 9 bases between. Full variable domain (outside the CDR3, taken from reference TRBV18 and TRBJ2-5): NAGVMQNPRHLVRRRGQEARLRCSPMKGHSHVYWYRQLPEEGLKFMVYLQKENIIDESGMPKERFSAEFPKEGPSILRIQQVVRGDSAAYFCASSPAGLQETQYFGPGTRLLVL.

This clone was found once. The chain uses TRBV20-1 and TRBJ2-1; 7 nucleotides align to TRBD1. This CDR3 is 13 amino acids long. The V gene's germline CDR1 is DFQATT and CDR2 SNEGSKA (reference sequence). Trimming took 3 bases from V and 7 from J; bases not matched to a gene: 6. In DNA, the CDR3 is TGCAGTGCTAGTAGGGGGACAGTTAATGAGCAGTTCTTC. The encoded protein is CSASRGTVNEQFF.

The count of this clone is one. This rearrangement joins TRBV7-2 to TRBJ1-1; TRBD1 matches at 7 bases. V lost 0 bases, J lost 5 bases, and 6 bases stayed unmatched. CDR3 length: 15 amino acids. Germline loops: CDR1 SGHTA, CDR2 FQGNSA. CDR3 sequence (DNA): TGTGCCAGCAGCTTAGCAGGGGGCGATGGGACTGAAGCTTTCTTT. Protein product: CASSLAGGDGTEAFF.

V gene TRBV3-1 (or the pseudogene TRBV3-2) combines with J gene TRBJ1-3; 7 nucleotides match TRBD1. From germline, CDR1 is LGHDT and CDR2 YNNKEL (reference sequence). After removal of 4 bases from V and 0 bases from J, the junction contained 6 bases not matched to a gene. CDR3 size: 16 residues. DNA for the CDR3: TGTGCCAGCAGCCCCGGACAGGCACCCTCTGGAAACACCATATATTTT. As protein: CASSPGQAPSGNTIYF.

The CDR3 DNA reads TGCGCCAGCAGCATTGACAGGGCTGAAGCTTTCTTT. This translates into CASSIDRAEAFF. The chain joins TRBV5-1 to TRBJ1-1, with TRBD1 matching over 7 bases. Germline V CDR1 and CDR2: SGHRS, YFSETQ. This CDR3 has 12 residues. V gave up 4 bases and J gave up 6 bases; unmatched junction bases: 3. The full variable domain, in which reference TRBV5-1 and TRBJ1-1 provide the parts outside the CDR3, is KAGVTQTPRYLIKTRGQQVTLSCSPISGHRSVSWYQQTPGQGLQFLFEYFSETQRNKGNFPGRFSGRQFSNSRSEMNVSTLELGDSALYLCASSIDRAEAFFGQGTRLTVV.

This sequence joins TRBV4-2 and TRBJ2-1, with 10 positions matching TRBD1. This CDR3 region has 16 residues. Germline V gene sequence: CDR1 LGHNA, CDR2 YNFKEQ. The V and J ends lost 4 bases and 1 base, in that order; junction bases with no gene match: 4. For the CDR3, the DNA is TGTGCCAGCAGCCGGGACAGGGGTAGTTCCTACAATGAGCAGTTCTTC. Amino acids: CASSRDRGSSYNEQFF.

The V call is TRBV28, the J call TRBJ1-5; TRBD1 agrees at 7 bases. CDR3 length: 16 amino acids. V lost 6 bases to trimming and J lost 4 bases; unmatched junction nucleotides: 12. Germline V lookup: CDR1 MDHEN, CDR2 SYDVKM. The CDR3 coding sequence is TGTGCCAGCAGCATAACGACAGGGAACCAAAATCAGCCCCAGCATTTT. Its translation is CASSITTGNQNQPQHF.

This sequence joins TRBV10-3 and TRBJ2-7, with 10 bases identical to TRBD1. The germline V gene has CDR1 ENHRY and CDR2 SYGVKD. The CDR3 is 13 amino acids. Trimming removed 4 bases from V and 5 bases from J; junction bases left unmatched: 2. CDR3 bases: TGTGCCATCAGTGGACAGGGGGCTCACGAGCAGTACTTC. Protein sequence: CAISGQGAHEQYF.

This chain joins TRBV27 and TRBJ2-7; 10 bases are shared with TRBD1. The J segment lost 6 bases and the V segment lost 4 bases, leaving 6 bases of the junction unmatched. The CDR3 length is 14 residues. Per the germline V gene, CDR1 is MNHEY and CDR2 is SMNVEV (reference sequence). For the CDR3, the DNA is TGTGCCAGCAGTTCCGGGACAGGGGCATCCGAGCAGTACTTC. Translation gives CASSSGTGASEQYF.

This chain joins TRBV5-6 and TRBJ2-1, with 9 positions matching TRBD2. V dropped 0 bases and J dropped 9; count of bases not matched to a gene: 7. The length of the CDR3 is 15 residues. Germline V gene sequence: CDR1 SGHDT, CDR2 YYEEEE. CDR3 loop: CASSLDGGRASEQFF. CDR3 DNA: TGTGCCAGCAGCTTGGACGGCGGGAGGGCGAGTGAGCAGTTCTTC.

The chain uses TRBV29-1 and TRBJ1-2; 8 bases are a match to TRBD1. The CDR3 has 13 amino acids. Germline-derived CDR1 and CDR2 are SQVTM and ANQGSEA. The trim removed 7 bases at V and 4 bases at J, leaving 8 bases unmatched. The CDR3 here is CSARTGTTYGYTF. The CDR3 DNA sequence: TGCAGCGCCCGGACAGGGACTACCTATGGCTACACCTTC.

The J gene is TRBJ1-2, the V gene TRBV18; maybe TRBD1 (6 bases). Germline V lookup: CDR1 KGHSH, CDR2 LQKENI. With 1 base removed from V and 7 bases from J, the gap between germline ends came to 16 bases. This CDR3 has 15 amino acids. CDR3 coding DNA: TGTGCCAGCTCACCACGGGGGAACAGGGACGCTGGCTACACCTTC. Its protein is CASSPRGNRDAGYTF.

This clone was found once. Compared with germline, one end of the junction differs, possibly owing to a read error. The V gene is TRBV4-3, the J gene TRBJ1-2; 10 nucleotides match TRBD1. The CDR3 covers 15 residues. From germline, CDR1 is LGHNA and CDR2 YSLEER. The CDR3 DNA reads as TGCGCCACCAGCCCCTCGGGGACAGGGGTCTATGGCTACACCTTC. This gives the protein CATSPSGTGVYGYTF.

The J gene is TRBJ1-1, the V gene TRBV29-1, with 8 bases fitting TRBD1. Trimming at V came to 5 bases and at J to 1 base, leaving 6 bases not matched to a gene. Germline V gives CDR1 SQVTM, CDR2 ANQGSEA. The CDR3 totals 14 residues. This CDR3 reads CSVLGQGGNTEAFF. The DNA for the CDR3 is TGCAGCGTTCTAGGACAGGGAGGGAACACTGAAGCTTTCTTT.

This chain connects TRBV6-5 to TRBJ1-6; 9 bases match TRBD1. This CDR3 region has 15 residues. From germline, CDR1 is MNHEY and CDR2 SVGAGI. Trimming took 0 bases from V and 9 from J; bases not matched to a gene: 3. CDR3: CASSYSGQGSSPLHF. The CDR3 DNA reads TGTGCCAGCAGTTACTCGGGACAGGGATCTTCACCCCTCCACTTT.

This chain uses TRBV29-1 with TRBJ1-4; 11 nucleotides match TRBD1. V lost 4 bases and J lost 10; bases outside the gene matches: 8. This CDR3 is 14 amino acids long. Per germline, CDR1 SQVTM and CDR2 ANQGSEA. CDR3 nucleotide sequence: TGCAGCGTTGTTATCGGGGACAGGGGGGGAAAACTGTTTTTT. Encoded protein: CSVVIGDRGGKLFF.

This clone has more than one count but fewer than ten. J is TRBJ1-3 and V is TRBV7-9; perhaps TRBD1 as D (6 bases). The V end lost 7 bases, the J end lost 1 base, and 14 bases lay between the germline ends. Germline-derived CDR1 and CDR2 are SEHNR and FQNEAQ (reference sequence). CDR3 length: 15 amino acids. This CDR3 reads CASTMGQGSGNTIYF. CDR3 sequence (DNA): TGTGCCAGCACCATGGGGCAGGGGTCTGGAAACACCATATATTTT.

This clone was counted a single time. CDR3 nucleotide sequence: TGCGCCAGCAGCCAAGTTCCAGGGGGACAGGAAAAACTGTTTTTT. Translation gives CASSQVPGGQEKLFF. V is TRBV4-1 and J is TRBJ1-4; 7 bases map to TRBD1. This CDR3 comprises 15 residues. V was pared by 1 base and J by 8 bases, with 7 bases of the junction left unmatched. Germline values: CDR1 MGHRA, CDR2 YSYEKL.